The sequence of this T cell receptor beta chain was determined in a study of T cells after yellow fever vaccination. Background on the study: Fractions of low cell number were prepared using SMART-Seq v4 Ultra Low Input. General study results and limits: Abundant clonotypes from the bulk population could contaminate FACS-sorted repertoires. The booster saw the reappearance of most primary-vaccination clones (approximately 96% CD4, 70% to 90% CD8).

By 5'RACE template switching, TCR cDNA was produced, with a universal primer site and UMIs added in the process. From the 5' RACE reads, TCRdb called clonotypes with MiXCR, one entry per CDR3 protein. The sample has tens of thousands of distinct CDR3 sequences, roughly 7.7% seen once. Comment on this clonotype: Antigen unknown.

CDR3 length: 9 amino acids. The ends were cut back, 6 bases at V and 5 bases at J, with 4 bases in the middle. CDR1 and CDR2 from the germline V gene are SQVTM and ANQGSEA. The chain is built from TRBV29-1 and TRBJ2-5; D is ambiguous. The sequencing here drew on CD8+ T cells sorted from PBMCs, taken on the day of the yellow fever booster vaccination. The receptor was isolated from a man aged 25-45 years who received the YFV17D yellow fever vaccine. CDR3 DNA: TGCAGCGTCCCGGAGACCCAGTACTTC. Translation: CSVPETQYF.